Presented here are 19 T cell receptor beta chains from one specimen sequenced in a study of T cell responses to AZD1222 COVID-19 vaccine. Profiled with immunoSEQ multiplex PCR; TCRdb holds only in-frame clones, not every one. This sample has about 97,000 clones, with 86% found just once. The sample here was peripheral blood, taken on day 0 of AZD1222 vaccination. These receptors all come from an adult in good health.

The rearrangement uses TRBV4-1 and TRBJ1-5; D is uncertain. The CDR3 length is 17 residues. Deletions cut 2 bases from V and 1 base from J, with 15 bases between. Looked up from germline, CDR1 is MGHRA and CDR2 is YSYEKL. CDR3 region: CASSQHFVISSNQPQHF. The CDR3 bases are TGCGCCAGCAGCCAACACTTTGTCATCTCGAGCAATCAGCCCCAGCATTTT.

This chain links TRBV4-2 with TRBJ2-2; the match to TRBD2 covers 8 bases. Germline CDR1 is LGHNA and CDR2 is YNFKEQ. CDR3 length: 16 residues. Losses at the gene ends were 1 base for V and 1 base for J; bases not matched to a gene: 2. CDR3 amino acids: CASSQGTSLNTGELFF. CDR3 coding DNA: TGTGCCAGCAGCCAAGGGACTAGCCTGAACACCGGGGAGCTGTTTTTT.

This clone appeared once. The CDR3 DNA reads TGCGCCAGCAGCCAAGATCACGACCGCAACACTGAAGCTTTCTTT. Residues: CASSQDHDRNTEAFF. The chain combines TRBV4-1 with TRBJ1-1, with D uncertain. The CDR3 is 15 residues long. Looked up from germline, CDR1 is MGHRA and CDR2 is YSYEKL. The V gene lost 0 bases and the J gene lost 2 bases, with 10 bases spanning the gap.

The chain is built from TRBV9 and TRBJ1-1, with D unclear. The germline gives CDR1 SGDLS, CDR2 YYNGEE. V lost 3 bases to trimming and J lost 0 bases, with 6 bases between them. This CDR3 contains 13 residues. The CDR3 nucleotides are TGTGCCAGCAGCGGTGAAATGAACACTGAAGCTTTCTTT. It encodes CASSGEMNTEAFF.

This clone appeared a few times. V is TRBV29-1 and J is TRBJ1-1; TRBD1 might be the D (5 bases). The CDR3 totals 13 residues. The germline V gene has CDR1 SQVTM and CDR2 ANQGSEA. Trimming took 6 bases from V and 0 from J, leaving 11 bases between them. CDR3 residues: CSVGDAMNTEAFF. The CDR3 nucleotides read TGCAGCGTCGGGGACGCCATGAACACTGAAGCTTTCTTT. The entire variable domain, with the rest obtained from reference TRBV29-1 and TRBJ1-1, is as follows: SAVISQKPSRDICQRGTSLTIQCQVDSQVTMMFWYRQQPGQSLTLIATANQGSEATYESGFVIDKFPISRPNLTFSTLTVSNMSPEDSSIYLCSVGDAMNTEAFFGQGTRLTVV.

The V gene is TRBV15, the J gene TRBJ2-5, with 7 bases matching TRBD1. Germline trimming cut 4 bases from V and 1 base from J; bases unmatched to any gene: 6. Germline CDR1 LNHNV, CDR2 YYDKDF (reference sequence). The CDR3 is made up of 15 amino acids. CDR3 amino acids: CATSTGTDLQETQYF. In DNA, the CDR3 is TGTGCCACCAGCACCGGGACAGACCTCCAAGAGACCCAGTACTTC. The variable domain in full, with the rest retrieved from reference TRBV15 and TRBJ2-5, is DAMVIQNPRYQVTQFGKPVTLSCSQTLNHNVMYWYQQKSSQAPKLLFHYYDKDFNNEADTPDNFQSRRPNTSFCFLDIRSPGLGDTAMYLCATSTGTDLQETQYFGPGTRLLVL.

The chain recombines TRBV7-3 with TRBJ2-1; 11 bases agree with TRBD2. This CDR3 spans 17 amino acids. V shed 4 bases, J shed 4 bases, and the junction held 9 bases outside the gene matches. Germline CDR1 and CDR2: SGHTA and FQGTGA. The CDR3 DNA reads TGTGCCAGCAGCTCAGGTAGCGGGAGGGCCCATTACAATGAGCAGTTCTTC. This codes for CASSSGSGRAHYNEQFF.

The CDR3 DNA reads TGTGCCAGCAGTTTACAAGTCCCAGATACGCAGTATTTT. Its translation: CASSLQVPDTQYF. The chain is built from TRBV12-3 or TRBV12-4 and TRBJ2-3, with D unclear. CDR3 length: 13 residues. Trimming stripped 2 bases from V and 4 bases from J, with 7 bases between.

V gene TRBV21-1 combines with J gene TRBJ1-2. TRBV21-1 is recorded as a pseudogene. The length of the CDR3 is 15 residues. The CDR3 DNA is TGTGCCAGCAGCAAAAAAAATGGGAGGGTCTATGGCTACACCTTC. It translates to CASSKKNGRVYGYTF.

This chain uses TRBV9 with TRBJ2-3, with a weak D call TRBD1 (6 bases). Germline loops: CDR1 SGDLS, CDR2 YYNGEE. The V end lost 7 bases, the J end lost 1 base, and 13 bases lay between the germline ends. There are 14 residues in the CDR3. CDR3 region: CASGRDTRTDTQYF. In nucleotides, the CDR3 is TGTGCCAGCGGAAGGGACACCCGCACAGATACGCAGTATTTT.

The chain uses TRBV27 and TRBJ2-1, with D perhaps matching TRBD2 (6 bases). Germline CDR1 and CDR2: MNHEY and SMNVEV (reference sequence). Trimming pared 5 bases from V and 2 bases from J, leaving 13 bases between. This CDR3 spans 15 amino acids. The CDR3 loop reads CASSPRDPAYNEQFF. CDR3 nucleotides: TGTGCCAGCAGTCCGCGGGACCCGGCCTACAATGAGCAGTTCTTC.

This clone is a singleton in its sample. The chain combines TRBV19 with TRBJ2-1; D remains unclear. Germline lookup yields CDR1 LNHDA and CDR2 SQIVND (reference sequence). Trimming removed 5 bases at V and 4 bases at J, with 15 bases between. This CDR3 spans 15 amino acids. The CDR3: CASSQGPTSYNEQFF. For the CDR3, the DNA is TGTGCCAGTAGTCAAGGACCGACTTCATACAATGAGCAGTTCTTC.

The rearrangement links TRBV9 to TRBJ1-2; D is undetermined. The V and J ends lost 1 base and 5 bases respectively, with 15 bases between them. Germline-derived CDR1 and CDR2 are SGDLS and YYNGEE. CDR3 length equals 15 residues. The CDR3 here is CASSVSTVGWYGYTF. In DNA, the CDR3 is TGTGCCAGCAGCGTAAGCACAGTGGGGTGGTATGGCTACACCTTC.

The chain carries TRBV11-3 and TRBJ1-3, with D possibly being TRBD1 (6 bases). The CDR3 contains 14 residues. Germline CDR1 reads SGHNT; CDR2 reads YENEEA. The V end lost 5 bases, the J end lost 2 bases, and 10 bases lay between the germline ends. The CDR3 here is CASSLQGPGNTIYF. The CDR3, as DNA: TGTGCCAGCAGCCTACAGGGCCCTGGAAACACCATATATTTT. Using reference TRBV11-3 and TRBJ1-3 for the parts outside the CDR3, the full variable domain is EAGVVQSPRYKIIEKKQPVAFWCNPISGHNTLYWYLQNLGQGPELLIRYENEEAVDDSQLPKDRFSAERLKGVDSTLKIQPAELGDSAVYLCASSLQGPGNTIYFGEGSWLTVV.

This clone has a handful of counts. The chain joins TRBV5-1 to TRBJ2-2; D is unclear. The CDR3 loop spans 13 amino acids. From germline, CDR1 is SGHRS and CDR2 YFSETQ. Between the trimmed V and J ends, which lost 4 bases and 4 bases, there was a span of 8 bases. In nucleotides, the CDR3 is TGCGCCAGCAGCCCTTGGTCCACCGGGGAGCTGTTTTTT. This codes for CASSPWSTGELFF. Full variable domain (rest looked up from reference TRBV5-1 and TRBJ2-2): KAGVTQTPRYLIKTRGQQVTLSCSPISGHRSVSWYQQTPGQGLQFLFEYFSETQRNKGNFPGRFSGRQFSNSRSEMNVSTLELGDSALYLCASSPWSTGELFFGEGSRLTVL.

CDR3: CASSLPPGPNSPLHF. The CDR3 DNA follows: TGTGCCAGCTCACTACCTCCGGGACCTAATTCACCCCTCCACTTT. The chain carries TRBV18 and TRBJ1-6, with D possibly TRBD1 on 5 matching bases. The V gene lost 4 bases and the J gene lost 6 bases, with 13 bases spanning the gap. Germline V gives CDR1 KGHSH, CDR2 LQKENI. The CDR3 extends over 15 amino acids.

This clone was found once. This rearrangement joins TRBV28 to TRBJ2-1, with D unresolved. Germline V gene data show CDR1 as MDHEN and CDR2 as SYDVKM. Trimming removed 3 bases from V and 9 bases from J, with 6 bases in between. CDR3 length: 11 residues. The CDR3 region is CASSFGREQFF. CDR3 DNA sequence: TGTGCCAGCAGTTTTGGGCGTGAGCAGTTCTTC. Using reference TRBV28 and TRBJ2-1 for the parts outside the CDR3, the full variable domain is DVKVTQSSRYLVKRTGEKVFLECVQDMDHENMFWYRQDPGLGLRLIYFSYDVKMKEKGDIPEGYSVSREKKERFSLILESASTNQTSMYLCASSFGREQFFGPGTRLTVL.

The DNA of the CDR3 is TGTGCCAGCAGACAGAGTAACACTGAAGCTTTCTTT. Its protein product is CASRQSNTEAFF. The chain carries TRBV6-5 and TRBJ1-1; D unresolved. Per germline, CDR1 MNHEY and CDR2 SVGAGI. The CDR3 covers 12 residues. Trimming left V 6 bases short and J 2 bases short, with 7 bases between.

This clone was seen a handful of times. V gene TRBV4-2 combines with J gene TRBJ2-3; 8 nucleotides agree with TRBD2. V shed 1 base and J 5 bases; nucleotides not matched to a gene: 8. CDR3 length: 16 amino acids. Looked up from germline, CDR1 is LGHNA and CDR2 is YNFKEQ. The CDR3 region has the DNA TGTGCCAGCAGCCAAGGGGCCGGGAGGGCCGGAGATACGCAGTATTTT. Its translation: CASSQGAGRAGDTQYF.